Shown below are 7 T cell receptor beta chains from a single sample sequenced in a study of persistence of HIV-infected CD4 T cells (TCRdb year 2020). Per the publication, the treatment or condition label means: suppressive antiretroviral therapy. As a nonspecific positive control representing the CD4+ T cell repertoire, the cells were stimulated with anti-CD3/anti-CD28 magnetic beads. CD4+ T cells that responded were sorted based on upregulation of both CD40 ligand and CD69. These receptors have no identified antigens. TCRbeta repertoires were sequenced from genomic DNA with the immunoSEQ hsTCRB assay version 4 in survey mode. This immuneACCESS table, as held by TCRdb, lists in-frame sequences with V and J called but not all clones. Of the missing ones, under half trace to an unresolved V gene in checked studies; the others have no known cause. Counted in this sample were around 40,000 clones; 80% to 90% of them appeared once. Approximately 0.93% of the sample is in the top ten clones.

The sequences come from CD4+ T cells sorted from PBMCs after roughly 17-hour stimulation, collected from a patient who received antiretroviral therapy. The sample's cell subset or site label is to be understood as: CD40L+CD69+ CD4 T cells responding to anti-CD3/anti-CD28 beads, representing the overall repertoire. Source of these receptors: an adult man with HIV who was CMV-seropositive.

V is TRBV7-9 and J is TRBJ2-3, with TRBD1 identical over 8 bases. CDR1 is SEHNR and CDR2 is FQNEAQ in the germline V gene (reference sequence). The CDR3 sequence is 15 residues long. Trimming removed 5 bases from V and 3 bases from J; junction bases left unmatched: 7. The CDR3 DNA is TGTGCCAGCAGCCCCGGACAGGGAGCGACAGATACGCAGTATTTT. It translates to CASSPGQGATDTQYF. Drawing the rest from reference TRBV7-9 and TRBJ2-3, the complete variable domain is DTGVSQNPRHKITKRGQNVTFRCDPISEHNRLYWYRQTLGQGPEFLTYFQNEAQLEKSRLLSDRFSAERPKGSFSTLEIQRTEQGDSAMYLCASSPGQGATDTQYFGPGTRLTVL.

This CDR3 is CASSLTFAGNTEAFF. CDR3 nucleotides: TGTGCCAGCAGCTTAACCTTCGCGGGTAACACTGAAGCTTTCTTT. The chain employs TRBV7-3 and TRBJ1-1, with D unclear. Deletions cut 0 bases from V and 2 bases from J, with 10 bases between. CDR1 SGHTA and CDR2 FQGTGA come from the germline V gene. The CDR3 consists of 15 residues.

This chain joins TRBV9 and TRBJ1-3; D not certain. V was pared by 5 bases and J by 4 bases, with 16 bases between. The CDR3 is made up of 15 amino acids. Germline V CDR1 and CDR2: SGDLS, YYNGEE. The CDR3 nucleotides read TGTGCCAGCAGAGCCGACCTGTTATGGGGAAACACCATATATTTT. It yields the protein CASRADLLWGNTIYF.

The sample holds a few counts of this clone. The J gene is TRBJ2-2, the V gene TRBV3-1 (or the pseudogene TRBV3-2), with D hard to call. Between the trimmed V and J ends, which lost 0 bases and 1 base, there was a span of 9 bases. The CDR3 consists of 16 residues. Germline V gives CDR1 LGHDT, CDR2 YNNKEL (reference sequence). The CDR3 loop is CASSQDIWGNTGELFF. CDR3 DNA: TGTGCCAGCAGCCAAGACATTTGGGGGAACACCGGGGAGCTGTTTTTT.

Regarding this clone: Relative to the germline gene, one junction end is altered; a read error may explain this. The CDR3: CASSKTGGPHF. The CDR3 DNA reads as TGTGCCAGCAGTAAAACGGGGGGGCCTCACTTC. The chain uses TRBV6-2 or TRBV6-3 and TRBJ2-5; 8 nucleotides line up with TRBD2. From germline, CDR1 is MNHEY and CDR2 SVGEGT. The CDR3 runs to 11 residues.

This chain connects TRBV6-6 to TRBJ2-1; TRBD1 agrees at 10 bases. Germline CDR1 is MNHNY and CDR2 is SVGAGI (reference sequence). The CDR3 totals 16 residues. V lost 2 bases, J lost 7 bases, and 8 bases stayed unmatched. The CDR3 sequence: CASSYRQGAGGNEQFF. CDR3 nucleotide sequence: TGTGCCAGCAGTTACCGACAGGGGGCGGGTGGGAATGAGCAGTTCTTC.

The V call is TRBV29-1, the J call TRBJ1-1, with 8 bases fitting TRBD1. The CDR3 has 13 residues. CDR1 and CDR2 from the germline V gene are SQVTM and ANQGSEA. Losses at the gene ends were 5 bases for V and 5 bases for J; bases not matched to a gene: 7. This chain's CDR3 is CSVFTGGRTEAFF. CDR3 bases: TGCAGCGTTTTTACAGGGGGAAGGACTGAAGCTTTCTTT.